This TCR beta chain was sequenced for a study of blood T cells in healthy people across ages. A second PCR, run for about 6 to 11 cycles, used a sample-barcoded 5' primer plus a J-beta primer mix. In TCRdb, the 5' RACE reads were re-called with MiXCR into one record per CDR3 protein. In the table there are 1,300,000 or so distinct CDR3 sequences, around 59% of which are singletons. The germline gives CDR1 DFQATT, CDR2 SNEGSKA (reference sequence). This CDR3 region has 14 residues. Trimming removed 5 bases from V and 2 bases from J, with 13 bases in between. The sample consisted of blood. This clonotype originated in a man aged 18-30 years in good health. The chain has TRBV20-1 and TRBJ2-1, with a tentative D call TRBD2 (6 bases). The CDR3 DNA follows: TGCAGTGCTCGCACTAGCAGGGCCTACAATGAGCAGTTCTTC. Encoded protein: CSARTSRAYNEQFF.